Presented here are 14 T cell receptor beta chains from one specimen sequenced in a study of cytomegalovirus exposure and HLA in healthy donors (dated 2017 in TCRdb). The library relied on the immunoSEQ multiplex PCR assay. In its TCRdb copy, this immuneACCESS table keeps in-frame sequences only and misses some clones. Where compared with another copy, unresolved V genes explain less than half of these, and the others have no known cause. For this sample there are approximately 240,000 clones; around nine tenths appear just once. The ten largest clones capture more than 1% of the sample. The sequencing input was PBMCs. All receptors come from a woman aged 18-30 years in good health and CMV-seronegative.

The V gene is TRBV28, the J gene TRBJ1-1; D unresolved. Germline V gene lookup returns CDR1 MDHEN and CDR2 SYDVKM. The CDR3 loop spans 19 amino acids. V lost 0 bases and J 4 bases, leaving 24 bases between the germline ends. CDR3 loop: CASSLCLLSDLGGATEAFF. DNA for the CDR3: TGTGCCAGCAGTTTATGCTTGCTATCTGATCTCGGCGGAGCCACTGAAGCTTTCTTT.

This chain's CDR3 is CASSKGQGVNQPQHF. The CDR3 region has the DNA TGTGCCAGCAGCAAAGGGCAGGGGGTGAATCAGCCCCAGCATTTT. The chain combines TRBV21-1 with TRBJ1-5; TRBD1 is the table's D call, not checked against the DNA. TRBV21-1 counts as a pseudogene. The CDR3 loop spans 15 amino acids.

The V gene is TRBV5-1, the J gene TRBJ1-1, with 7 bases aligning to TRBD1. After removal of 0 bases from V and 4 bases from J, the junction contained 3 bases not matched to a gene. CDR3 size: 14 residues. The germline gives CDR1 SGHRS, CDR2 YFSETQ. CDR3 sequence reads: CASSLEGGLTEAFF. Written as DNA, the CDR3 is TGCGCCAGCAGCTTGGAAGGGGGCCTCACTGAAGCTTTCTTT.

The chain joins TRBV2 to TRBJ2-1; 12 nucleotides align to TRBD2. V shed 7 bases, J shed 7 bases, and the junction held 5 bases outside the gene matches. Germline CDR1 and CDR2: SNHLY and FYNNEI. This CDR3 contains 14 residues. The CDR3 DNA sequence: TGTGCCAGCAAAGGACTAGCGGGATTGAATGAGCAGTTCTTC. Translation gives CASKGLAGLNEQFF. The whole variable domain, remainder taken from reference TRBV2 and TRBJ2-1, is EPEVTQTPSHQVTQMGQEVILRCVPISNHLYFYWYRQILGQKVEFLVSFYNNEISEKSEIFDDQFSVERPDGSNFTLKIRSTKLEDSAMYFCASKGLAGLNEQFFGPGTRLTVL.

This clone was seen more than once but under ten times. V and J are TRBV7-6 and TRBJ1-1; the D gene is possibly TRBD1 (6 bases). This CDR3 is built from 15 residues. Germline V CDR1 and CDR2: SGHVS, FNYEAQ. Between the trimmed V and J ends, which lost 0 bases and 2 bases, there was a span of 10 bases. The CDR3 region is CASSLAPQGNTEAFF. The CDR3 coding sequence is TGTGCCAGCAGCTTAGCGCCACAGGGTAACACTGAAGCTTTCTTT. The full variable domain, completed using reference TRBV7-6 and TRBJ1-1, is GAGVSQSPRYKVTKRGQDVALRCDPISGHVSLYWYRQALGQGPEFLTYFNYEAQQDKSGLPNDRFSAERPEGSISTLTIQRTEQRDSAMYRCASSLAPQGNTEAFFGQGTRLTVV.

The V and J genes are TRBV6-6 and TRBJ2-7, with unresolved D. Deletions cut 5 bases from V and 2 bases from J, with 13 bases between. Germline V gene sequence: CDR1 MNHNY, CDR2 SVGAGI (reference sequence). The CDR3 loop spans 14 amino acids. The CDR3 here is CASSPQVMAYEQYF. DNA of the CDR3: TGTGCCAGCAGTCCGCAGGTTATGGCCTACGAGCAGTACTTC.

CDR3 residues: CASRTFGGISQPQHF. For the CDR3, the DNA is TGTGCCAGCAGAACATTTGGGGGCATTAGTCAGCCCCAGCATTTT. The chain joins TRBV7-2 to TRBJ1-5, with D possibly matching TRBD1 (6 bases). Germline-derived CDR1 and CDR2 are SGHTA and FQGNSA. The CDR3 runs to 15 residues. V was clipped by 6 bases and J by 6 bases, with 18 bases between them.

This chain joins TRBV19 and TRBJ1-1; D may be TRBD1 (5 bases). CDR3 length equals 15 residues. Germline V gene sequence: CDR1 LNHDA, CDR2 SQIVND (reference sequence). Trimming cost V 3 bases and J 1 base, with 12 bases left between them. DNA of the CDR3: TGTGCCAGTAGTATTTGGGGGGTCCCGAACACTGAAGCTTTCTTT. Translation: CASSIWGVPNTEAFF.

V usage is TRBV5-4 and J usage is TRBJ2-7; 14 bases are a match to TRBD2. The V gene end was trimmed by 3 bases and the J gene end by 0 bases; junction bases not matched to a gene: 8. Germline CDR1 SGHNT, CDR2 YYREEE (reference sequence). The CDR3 consists of 18 residues. CDR3 sequence (DNA): TGTGCCAGCAGCTCTGGGACTAGCGGGAGTGGGTACTCCTACGAGCAGTACTTC. Its translation: CASSSGTSGSGYSYEQYF.

This chain joins TRBV7-9 and TRBJ2-7; no firm D call. V was cut by 5 bases and J by 2 bases, with 13 bases left in between. The CDR3 is 14 amino acids. Germline V gene data show CDR1 as SEHNR and CDR2 as FQNEAQ (reference sequence). The CDR3, as DNA: TGTGCCAGCAGCCCAGAGACACGAACCTACGAGCAGTACTTC. Residues: CASSPETRTYEQYF.

The chain couples TRBV6-5 to TRBJ2-1; weak D call: TRBD1 (6 bases). The CDR3 runs to 14 residues. CDR1 and CDR2 from the germline V gene are MNHEY and SVGAGI. Trimming pared 0 bases from V and 9 bases from J, leaving 12 bases between. The CDR3 reads CASSYSSGDTEQFF. The CDR3 DNA is TGTGCCAGCAGTTACTCTTCAGGGGATACTGAGCAGTTCTTC.

V gene TRBV5-1 combines with J gene TRBJ2-2, with 7 bases aligning to TRBD1. The CDR3 has 16 residues. V shed 0 bases and J 3 bases; nucleotides not matched to a gene: 5. Germline loops: CDR1 SGHRS, CDR2 YFSETQ. CDR3 loop: CASSLAGDRDTGELFF. The CDR3 DNA sequence: TGCGCCAGCAGCTTGGCCGGGGACAGAGACACCGGGGAGCTGTTTTTT. Variable domain in full (rest from reference TRBV5-1 and TRBJ2-2): KAGVTQTPRYLIKTRGQQVTLSCSPISGHRSVSWYQQTPGQGLQFLFEYFSETQRNKGNFPGRFSGRQFSNSRSEMNVSTLELGDSALYLCASSLAGDRDTGELFFGEGSRLTVL.

V and J are TRBV6-5 and TRBJ1-5; TRBD1 might be the D (6 bases). Germline lookup yields CDR1 MNHEY and CDR2 SVGAGI. The ends were cut back, 6 bases at V and 9 bases at J, with 21 bases in the middle. The CDR3 is made up of 15 amino acids. CDR3 region: CASRSNRVGSSPQHF. The CDR3 region has the DNA TGTGCCAGCAGATCGAACAGGGTCGGGTCCTCGCCCCAGCATTTT.

The chain uses TRBV9 and TRBJ2-7; 7 bases map to TRBD1. V gave up 4 bases and J gave up 4 bases; unmatched junction bases: 8. Germline V gene lookup returns CDR1 SGDLS and CDR2 YYNGEE. This CDR3 is built from 14 residues. The CDR3 DNA follows: TGTGCCAGCAGCCCTGGGACAGTTCCTTACGAGCAGTACTTC. The encoded protein is CASSPGTVPYEQYF.